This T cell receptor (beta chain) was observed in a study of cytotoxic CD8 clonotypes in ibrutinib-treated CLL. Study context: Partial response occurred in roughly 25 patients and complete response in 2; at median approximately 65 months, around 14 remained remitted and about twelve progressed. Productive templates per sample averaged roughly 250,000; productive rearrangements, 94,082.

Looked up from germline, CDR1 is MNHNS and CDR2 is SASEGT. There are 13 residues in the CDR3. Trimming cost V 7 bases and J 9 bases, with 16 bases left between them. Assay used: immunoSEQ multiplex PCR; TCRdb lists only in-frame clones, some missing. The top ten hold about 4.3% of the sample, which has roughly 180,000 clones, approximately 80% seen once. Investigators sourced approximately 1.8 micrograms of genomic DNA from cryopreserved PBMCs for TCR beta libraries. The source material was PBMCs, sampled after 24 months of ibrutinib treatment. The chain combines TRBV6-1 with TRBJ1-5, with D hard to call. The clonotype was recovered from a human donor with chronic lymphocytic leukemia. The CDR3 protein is CASTVGSYAPQHF. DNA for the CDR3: TGTGCCAGCACGGTGGGCAGCTATGCGCCCCAGCATTTT.